What follows is one TCR beta chain and its context. In germline, CDR1 is LGHNA, CDR2 YNFKEQ. This CDR3 spans 17 amino acids. The trim removed 4 bases at V and 0 bases at J, leaving 5 bases unmatched. The sample originates from a study of T-cell reconstitution after alpha-beta-depleted transplantation in children. Preparation of the TCRbeta library used unique molecular identifiers. TCRdb recomputed calls from the PCR reads with MiXCR, one row per CDR3 protein. The sample lists some 500,000 distinct CDR3 sequences; approximately 30% were seen once. The chain carries TRBV4-2 and TRBJ2-6; 8 bases match TRBD1. The TCR was taken from a human donor who donated a stem cell graft to a child with aplastic anemia. The material was PBMCs from the stem cell graft donor, obtained from the stem cell graft. CDR3 sequence (DNA): TGTGCCAGCAGCCCCCCAGGGGGCGGCTCTGGGGCCAACGTCCTGACTTTC. This sequence encodes CASSPPGGGSGANVLTF.